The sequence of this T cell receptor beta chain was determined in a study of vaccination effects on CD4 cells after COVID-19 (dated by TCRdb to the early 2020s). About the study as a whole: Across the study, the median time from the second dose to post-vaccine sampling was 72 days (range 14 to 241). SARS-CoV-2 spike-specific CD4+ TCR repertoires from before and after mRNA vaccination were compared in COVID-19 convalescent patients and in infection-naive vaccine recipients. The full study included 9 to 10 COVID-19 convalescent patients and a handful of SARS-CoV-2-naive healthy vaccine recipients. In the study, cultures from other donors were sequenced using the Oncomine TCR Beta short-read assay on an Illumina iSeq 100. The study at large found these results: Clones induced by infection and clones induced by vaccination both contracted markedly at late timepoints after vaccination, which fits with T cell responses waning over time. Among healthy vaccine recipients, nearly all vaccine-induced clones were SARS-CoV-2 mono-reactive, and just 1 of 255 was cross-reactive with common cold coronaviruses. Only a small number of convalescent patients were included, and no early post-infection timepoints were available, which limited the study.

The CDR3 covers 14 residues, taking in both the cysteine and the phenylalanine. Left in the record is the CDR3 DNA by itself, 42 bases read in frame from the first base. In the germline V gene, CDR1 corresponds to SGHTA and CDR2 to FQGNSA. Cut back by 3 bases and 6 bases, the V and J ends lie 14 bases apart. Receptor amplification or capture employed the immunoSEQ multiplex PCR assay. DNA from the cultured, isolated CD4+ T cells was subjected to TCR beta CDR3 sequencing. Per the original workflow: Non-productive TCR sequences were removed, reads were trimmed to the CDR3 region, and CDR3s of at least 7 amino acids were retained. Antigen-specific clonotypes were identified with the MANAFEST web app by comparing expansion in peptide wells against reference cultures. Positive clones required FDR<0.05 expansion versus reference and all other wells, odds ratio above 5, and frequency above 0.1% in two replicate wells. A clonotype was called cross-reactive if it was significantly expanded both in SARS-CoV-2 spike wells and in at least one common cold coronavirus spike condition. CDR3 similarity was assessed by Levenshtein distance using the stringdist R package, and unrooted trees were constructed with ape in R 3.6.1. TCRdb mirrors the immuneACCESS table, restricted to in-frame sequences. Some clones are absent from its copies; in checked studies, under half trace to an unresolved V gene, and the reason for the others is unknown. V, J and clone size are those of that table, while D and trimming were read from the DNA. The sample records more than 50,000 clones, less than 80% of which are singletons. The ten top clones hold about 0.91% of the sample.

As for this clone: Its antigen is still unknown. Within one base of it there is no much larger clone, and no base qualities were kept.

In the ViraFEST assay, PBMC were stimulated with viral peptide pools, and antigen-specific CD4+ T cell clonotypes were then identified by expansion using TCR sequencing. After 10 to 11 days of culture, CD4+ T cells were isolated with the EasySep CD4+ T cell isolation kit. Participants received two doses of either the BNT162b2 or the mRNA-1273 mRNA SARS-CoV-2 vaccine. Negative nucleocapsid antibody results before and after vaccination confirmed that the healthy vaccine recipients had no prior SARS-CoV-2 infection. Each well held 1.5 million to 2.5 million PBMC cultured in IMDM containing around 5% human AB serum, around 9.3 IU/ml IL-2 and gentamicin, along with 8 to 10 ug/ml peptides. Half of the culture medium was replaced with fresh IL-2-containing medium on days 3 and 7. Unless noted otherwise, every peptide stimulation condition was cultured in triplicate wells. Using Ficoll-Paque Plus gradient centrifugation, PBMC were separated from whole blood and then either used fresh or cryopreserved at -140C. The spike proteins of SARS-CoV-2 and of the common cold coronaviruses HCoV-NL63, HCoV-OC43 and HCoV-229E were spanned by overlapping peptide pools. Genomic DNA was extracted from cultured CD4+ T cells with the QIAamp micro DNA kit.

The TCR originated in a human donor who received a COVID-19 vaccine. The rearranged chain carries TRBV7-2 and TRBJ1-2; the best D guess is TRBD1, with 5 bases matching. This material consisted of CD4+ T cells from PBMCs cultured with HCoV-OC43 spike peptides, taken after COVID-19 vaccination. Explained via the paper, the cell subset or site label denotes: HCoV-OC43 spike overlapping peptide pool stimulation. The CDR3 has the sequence CASSFNSGNHGYTF. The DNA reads TGTGCCAGCAGCTTTAATTCAGGGAATCATGGCTACACCTTC.